This T cell receptor (beta chain) was recovered during a study of CD8+ T cells in alopecia areata. Once RNA had been extracted, it was reverse transcribed into cDNA to act as the sequencing template. Sequenced by immunoSEQ multiplex PCR; TCRdb stores in-frame clones only, minus some. The sample consists of around 210,000 clones, approximately 53% of them appearing once. Source material: CD8+ T cells sorted from blood. This clonotype was sampled from a human donor in good health.

CDR3: CASGWSPSYEQYF. Written as DNA, the CDR3 is TGTGCCAGCGGCTGGAGCCCCTCCTACGAGCAGTACTTC. J is TRBJ2-7 and V is TRBV6-5; D call uncertain. V dropped 8 bases and J dropped 0 bases, with 11 bases sitting between them. Germline assignment: CDR1 MNHEY and CDR2 SVGAGI. CDR3 length: 13 residues.